Presented here are 10 T cell receptor beta chains from one specimen sequenced in a study of cytotoxic CD8 clonotypes in ibrutinib-treated CLL. Assay: immunoSEQ multiplex PCR; the TCRdb copy retains only in-frame clones and omits some. The repertoire holds approximately 190,000 clones, with roughly 79% as singletons. Sequenced material: PBMCs, taken after 12 months of ibrutinib treatment. The receptors were sampled from a human donor with chronic lymphocytic leukemia.

This clone was seen just once. At one end the junction does not follow the germline gene, possibly because of a read error. The chain is built from TRBV6-1 and TRBJ2-7; D not certain. CDR3 length equals 15 residues. CDR1 is MNHNS, CDR2 SASEGT, per germline. CDR3 residues: CAISESTWDGYEQYF. The CDR3, as DNA: TGTGCCATCAGTGAGTCGACATGGGATGGTTACGAGCAGTACTTC.

This clone occurred a few times. The rearrangement links TRBV7-9 to TRBJ2-7, with TRBD1 matching 10 bases. V was pared by 5 bases and J by 7 bases, with 5 bases of the junction left unmatched. The CDR3 loop spans 13 amino acids. Per germline, CDR1 SEHNR and CDR2 FQNEAQ (reference sequence). DNA for the CDR3: TGTGCCAGCAGCCGACCGGGACAGGGGGAGCAGTACTTC. Its translation is CASSRPGQGEQYF.

This clone has a single count. The chain is built from TRBV27 and TRBJ2-7; 7 bases agree with TRBD1. The CDR3 length is 13 residues. CDR1 and CDR2 from the germline V gene are MNHEY and SMNVEV (reference sequence). The junction had 4 bases not matched to a gene; V was cut back by 7 bases and J by 1 base. The CDR3 DNA reads TGTGCCAGCAAACGACAGGGATCCTACGAGCAGTACTTC. This gives the protein CASKRQGSYEQYF.

The chain links TRBV27 to TRBJ1-6; D gene unclear. The CDR3 loop spans 17 amino acids. Germline lookup yields CDR1 MNHEY and CDR2 SMNVEV (reference sequence). Trimming shortened V by 2 bases and J by 0 bases, and 11 bases separated the two germline ends. For the CDR3, the DNA is TGTGCCAGCAGTTTAAGGGCGGAAAGCTCCTATAATTCACCCCTCCACTTT. Translation: CASSLRAESSYNSPLHF.

The J gene is TRBJ1-6, the V gene TRBV15, with 9 positions matching TRBD1. Trimming removed 5 bases from V and 10 bases from J; junction bases left unmatched: 6. The CDR3 runs to 14 residues. Looked up from germline, CDR1 is LNHNV and CDR2 is YYDKDF (reference sequence). CDR3 loop: CATSAGQGGSPLHF. CDR3 nucleotides: TGTGCCACCAGCGCGGGACAGGGAGGCTCACCCCTCCACTTT.

The rearrangement uses TRBV7-6 and TRBJ2-5, with 8 nucleotides matching TRBD2. This CDR3 region has 17 residues. V trimming: 6 bases; J trimming: 2 bases; junction bases outside the gene matches: 14. Germline CDR1 is SGHVS and CDR2 is FNYEAQ. CDR3 sequence (DNA): TGTGCCAGCAGTTCCACCCTGCAACTAGCGGAGCAAGAGACCCAGTACTTC. Protein sequence: CASSSTLQLAEQETQYF.

This clone was counted between two and nine times. The chain employs TRBV7-9 and TRBJ2-2; no reliable D call. This CDR3 has 16 residues. V gave up 11 bases and J gave up 0 bases, with 19 bases separating them. Germline loops: CDR1 SEHNR, CDR2 FQNEAQ (reference sequence). CDR3 loop: CAHRQWAETNTGELFF. CDR3 nucleotide sequence: TGTGCCCATCGGCAGTGGGCAGAGACGAACACCGGGGAGCTGTTTTTT.

The chain carries TRBV10-3 and TRBJ2-7; weak D call: TRBD2 (6 bases). Germline CDR1 and CDR2: ENHRY and SYGVKD. The CDR3 has 15 amino acids. V lost 7 bases, J lost 2 bases, and 18 bases lay in between. The CDR3 region is CAITPGTGRTYEQYF. CDR3 bases: TGTGCCATCACTCCCGGTACGGGGAGGACCTACGAGCAGTACTTC.

CDR3 loop: CAWSLTRTSGTTDTQYF. The CDR3 bases are TGTGCCTGGAGTCTGACGCGGACTAGCGGGACCACAGATACGCAGTATTTT. The rearrangement links TRBV30 to TRBJ2-3, with TRBD2 matching 12 bases. The CDR3 runs to 17 residues. CDR1 and CDR2 (germline): GTSNPN, SVGIG (reference sequence). V trimming: 2 bases; J trimming: 2 bases; junction bases outside the gene matches: 8. Full variable domain (missing parts from reference TRBV30 and TRBJ2-3): SQTIHQWPATLVQPVGSPLSLECTVEGTSNPNLYWYRQAAGRGLQLLFYSVGIGQISSEVPQNLSASRPQDRQFILSSKKLLLSDSGFYLCAWSLTRTSGTTDTQYFGPGTRLTVL.

V usage is TRBV5-5 and J usage is TRBJ1-1; unclear D gene. Germline CDR1 reads SGHKS; CDR2 reads YYEKEE (reference sequence). Trimming left V 2 bases short and J 1 base short, with 15 bases between. The CDR3 runs to 16 residues. CDR3 in amino acids: CASSFVGGVGNTEAFF. The CDR3 nucleotides are TGTGCCAGCAGCTTCGTGGGTGGAGTTGGGAACACTGAAGCTTTCTTT. The full variable domain, rest sourced from reference TRBV5-5 and TRBJ1-1, is DAGVTQSPTHLIKTRGQQVTLRCSPISGHKSVSWYQQVLGQGPQFIFQYYEKEERGRGNFPDRFSARQFPNYSSELNVNALLLGDSALYLCASSFVGGVGNTEAFFGQGTRLTVV.